The entry below gives a single T cell receptor beta chain sequence along with its context. This sample is part of a study of blood T cell repertoires in COVID-19. Study summary: Material from acute and convalescent COVID-19 was sourced from the United States, Italy and Spain. Sources were T cells, B-cell-depleted T cells, or PBMCs; the material itself was cDNA or gDNA.

In the original processing: Estimation of nucleated cell counts was performed using reference gene primer amplification. Produced via immunoSEQ multiplex PCR; TCRdb's table is partial and in-frame only. That table supplies the V and J calls and clone size; D and trimming were determined from the DNA. In the table there are 200,000 to 250,000 clones, about 88% of which are singletons. Sequenced input: peripheral blood. The clonotype was recovered from a woman aged 40 to 50 with acute or convalescent COVID-19.

In DNA, the CDR3 is TGTGCCAGCAGTTCCCGGGACAGGGAACCTCCAGATACGCAGTATTTT. Translating it yields CASSSRDREPPDTQYF. The V and J genes are TRBV6-5 and TRBJ2-3, with TRBD1 identical over 9 bases. With V trimmed by 4 bases and J by 4 bases, 9 bases remained unmatched. Germline V gene lookup returns CDR1 MNHEY and CDR2 SVGAGI. CDR3 length: 16 residues.